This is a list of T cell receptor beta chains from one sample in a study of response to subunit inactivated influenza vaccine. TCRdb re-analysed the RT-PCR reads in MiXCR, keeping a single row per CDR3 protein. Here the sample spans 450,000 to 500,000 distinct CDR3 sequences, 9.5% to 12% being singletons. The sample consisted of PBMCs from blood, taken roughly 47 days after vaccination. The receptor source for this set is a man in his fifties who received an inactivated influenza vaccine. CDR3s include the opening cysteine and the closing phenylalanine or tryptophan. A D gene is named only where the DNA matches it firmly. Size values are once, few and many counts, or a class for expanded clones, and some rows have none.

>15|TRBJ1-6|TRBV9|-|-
TGTGCCAGCAGGGACACCGGGACTGAGAATTCACCCCTCCACTTT
CASRDTGTENSPLHF
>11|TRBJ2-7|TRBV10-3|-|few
TGTGCCACCAGCAACTCCTACGAGCAGTACTTC
CATSNSYEQYF
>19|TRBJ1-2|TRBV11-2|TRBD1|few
TGTGCCAGCAGCCGCCCATACCGGGACAGGGTCAACTTGCGCTATGGCTACACCTTC
CASSRPYRDRVNLRYGYTF
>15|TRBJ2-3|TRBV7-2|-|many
TGTGCCAGCAGCCAAACTCCATCTAGCACAGATACGCAGTATTTT
CASSQTPSSTDTQYF
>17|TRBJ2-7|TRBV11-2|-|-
TGTGCCAGCAGCTTAGAGACGGGCCTGCTATTTTCCTACGAGCAGTACTTC
CASSLETGLLFSYEQYF
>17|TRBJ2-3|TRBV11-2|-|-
TGTGCCAGCAGCTTAGTTTCCGGGGAGAGGAGCACAGATACGCAGTATTTT
CASSLVSGERSTDTQYF
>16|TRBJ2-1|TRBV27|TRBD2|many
TGTGCCAGCAGCCGATCAAGCGGGGGGTACTACAATGAGCAGTTCTTC
CASSRSSGGYYNEQFF
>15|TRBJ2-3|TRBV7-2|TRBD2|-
TGTGCCAGCAGCCTGTCTAGCGGGGGGGTGGATACGCAGTATTTT
CASSLSSGGVDTQYF
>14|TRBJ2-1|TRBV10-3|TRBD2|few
TGTGCCAGTGGGGGGGCTAGCGGGTACAATGAGCAGTTCTTC
CASGGASGYNEQFF
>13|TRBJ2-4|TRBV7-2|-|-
TGTGCCAGCAGCTTAAACCACCGGGGGCTTCAGTACTTC
CASSLNHRGLQYF
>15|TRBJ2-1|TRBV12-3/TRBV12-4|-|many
TGTGCCAGCAGTTTGATGGGCTCGATATACAATGAGCAGTTCTTC
CASSLMGSIYNEQFF
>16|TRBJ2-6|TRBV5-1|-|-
TGCGCCAGCAGCACTTTTGGGGGAACTGGGGCCAACGTCCTGACTTTC
CASSTFGGTGANVLTF